This TCR beta chain is from a study of regulatory T cells in long-lasting Graves disease. General study points: Exclusively peripheral blood, rather than thyroid tissue, was studied. TRBV28, TRBJ1-2 and TRBJ2-5 were favored in persistent disease.

A remark on this clonotype: What it recognizes is unknown.

The CDR3 covers 12 residues. With 4 bases removed from V and 9 bases from J, the gap between germline ends came to 12 bases. CDR1 SEHNR and CDR2 FQNEAQ come from the germline V gene (reference sequence). Investigators prepared the TCR beta libraries by applying iRepertoire HTBI primers and Arm-PCR of CDR3 regions. In the original analysis: Identification across samples found 62 TRBV and about 13 TRBJ segments. TCRdb fed the multiplex PCR reads into MiXCR, producing one record per CDR3 protein. TCRdb, not the original authors, processed these V and J calls. The data hold 250,000 or so distinct CDR3 sequences, with 20% observed a single time. Specified time point: newly diagnosed GD, antithyroid drugs for less than 3 months. Extracted PBMC RNA gave rise to the TCR library. Each patient gave around 10 milliliters of EDTA-anticoagulated peripheral blood.

The chain combines TRBV7-9 with TRBJ2-5, with D possibly being TRBD1 or TRBD2 (5 bases each). The sequence was obtained from a female donor with Graves disease. The sequencing used peripheral blood mononuclear cells (PBMCs), collected at new diagnosis, from a patient treated with antithyroid drugs. The DNA for the CDR3 is TGTGCCAGCAGCTCACCGGGGCCCTCCCAGTACTTC. Translation gives CASSSPGPSQYF.